This T cell receptor beta chain stems from a study of CD8 T cells in ankylosing spondylitis. The study's findings and limits: In ankylosing spondylitis blood, a motif of roughly 8 highly homologous TCR beta variants appeared characteristic. Researchers report that disease-linked clones proved CD8+ and relatively rare in peripheral blood. Significantly higher representation of disease-linked clones was reported for matched ankylosing spondylitis synovial fluid.

Making the TCR beta libraries involved quantitative 5'-RACE with molecular barcodes. TCRdb re-derived calls from the 5' RACE reads in MiXCR, one entry per CDR3 protein. Here the sample spans about 160,000 distinct CDR3 sequences, around 18% being singletons. At least ten counts were recorded for this clonotype. Its antigen remains unidentified. The specimen sequenced was blood, either unsorted or a sorted T cell fraction (not recorded which). The source is a male donor with ankylosing spondylitis or in good health (not recorded which).

This chain's CDR3 is CASSLVRNYGYTF. The DNA for the CDR3 is TGCGCCAGCAGCTTGGTGAGGAACTATGGCTACACCTTC. This rearrangement joins TRBV5-1 to TRBJ1-2, with D unclear. CDR1 is SGHRS and CDR2 is YFSETQ in the germline V gene. The CDR3 totals 13 residues. Trimming shortened V by 0 bases and J by 2 bases, and 5 bases separated the two germline ends.